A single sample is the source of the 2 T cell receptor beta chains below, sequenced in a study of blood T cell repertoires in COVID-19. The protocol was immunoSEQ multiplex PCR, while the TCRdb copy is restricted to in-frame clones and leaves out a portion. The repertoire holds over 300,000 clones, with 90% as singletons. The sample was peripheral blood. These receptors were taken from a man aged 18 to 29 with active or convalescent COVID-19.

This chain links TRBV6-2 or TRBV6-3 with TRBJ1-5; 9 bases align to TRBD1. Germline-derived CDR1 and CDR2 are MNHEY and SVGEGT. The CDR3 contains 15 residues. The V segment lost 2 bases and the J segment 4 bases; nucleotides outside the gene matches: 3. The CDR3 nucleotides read TGTGCCAGCAGTTACCACAGGGGGCGAAATCAGCCCCAGCATTTT. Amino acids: CASSYHRGRNQPQHF.

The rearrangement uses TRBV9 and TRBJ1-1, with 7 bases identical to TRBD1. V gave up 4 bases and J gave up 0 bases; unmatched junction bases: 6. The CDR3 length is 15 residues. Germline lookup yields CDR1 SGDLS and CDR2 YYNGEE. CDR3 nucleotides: TGTGCCAGCAGCTCAGAGACAGGGATGAACACTGAAGCTTTCTTT. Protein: CASSSETGMNTEAFF. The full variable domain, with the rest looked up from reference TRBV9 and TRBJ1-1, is DSGVTQTPKHLITATGQRVTLRCSPRSGDLSVYWYQQSLDQGLQFLIQYYNGEERAKGNILERFSAQQFPDLHSELNLSSLELGDSALYFCASSSETGMNTEAFFGQGTRLTVV.